Reported below is one T cell receptor (beta chain). This entry is derived from a study of CXCR3-negative and CXCR3-positive naive CD8 T cells. The CD45RO-CCR7+CD27+CD95- phenotype denoted naive CD8+ T cells. The libraries of TRB cDNA were constructed through 5' RACE using UMI labels. Reanalyzing the 5' RACE reads, TCRdb keeps one entry per CDR3 protein, without DNA. In all, the sample yields just over 60,000 distinct CDR3 sequences. This CDR3 has 13 residues. Per the germline V gene, CDR1 is SGHRS and CDR2 is YFSETQ. This clonotype originated in a human donor in good health. Some clones in this sample may be carry-over from other donors' samples. V gene TRBV5-1 combines with J gene TRBJ1-1. Sequencing input: naive CXCR3- CD8+ T cells from blood. The subset was: CD45RO-CCR7+CD27+CD95- naive CD8+ T cells lacking CXCR3 (TNR3-). The CDR3 spells CASSLAGGFQAFF.